What follows describes a single T cell receptor beta chain. Data came from immunoSEQ multiplex PCR; TCRdb stores just in-frame clones and leaves some out. The sample consists of 65,000 to 90,000 clones, more than 90% of them appearing once. This CDR3 is built from 13 residues. The germline CDR1 and CDR2 sequences are SNHLY and FYNNEI. These data belong to a study of technical replicates of blood from four donors. This sequence joins TRBV2 and TRBJ1-6; D is perhaps TRBD1 (5 bases). This TCR derives from a human donor in good health. Some clones in this sample may be carry-over from other donors' samples. The source material was PBMCs. CDR3: CAIRVRREGPLHF. Here the CDR3 DNA reads TGTGCTATCAGGGTGAGGAGGGAAGGTCCCCTCCACTTT.